The 31 T cell receptor beta chains below were found in one sample sequenced in a study of T cells in localized non-small cell lung cancer. Produced via immunoSEQ multiplex PCR; TCRdb's table is partial and in-frame only. The sample records about 2,800 clones, roughly a third being singletons. The sequences come from lung tumor tissue, collected before any cancer treatment. Every receptor here comes from a female donor older than 55 with stage II squamous cell lung carcinoma.

The chain carries TRBV11-3 and TRBJ2-1; weak D call: TRBD2 (6 bases). The CDR3 is 16 amino acids. Trimming took 0 bases from V and 6 from J, leaving 15 bases between them. Germline loops: CDR1 SGHNT, CDR2 YENEEA. The CDR3 DNA reads TGTGCCAGCAGCTTAGATTCGGCGGGGTGGGTCAATGAGCAGTTCTTC. Amino acid sequence: CASSLDSAGWVNEQFF.

J is TRBJ1-4 and V is TRBV14; TRBD1 agrees at 10 bases. CDR1 and CDR2 (germline): SGHDN, FVKESK. The ends lost 6 bases at V and 7 bases at J; junction bases unmatched: 8. CDR3 length: 15 residues. The CDR3 is CASSRTGDRGEKLFF. In DNA form, the CDR3 reads TGTGCCAGCAGTCGGACAGGGGACAGGGGTGAAAAACTGTTTTTT.

This clone occurred a few times. The CDR3 reads CASRNRDRGFYLAKNIQYF. The CDR3 DNA reads TGTGCCAGCAGGAACCGGGACAGGGGTTTCTATTTAGCCAAAAACATTCAGTACTTC. This chain connects TRBV28 to TRBJ2-4; 10 bases line up with TRBD1. The CDR3 runs 19 residues. Germline V gene data show CDR1 as MDHEN and CDR2 as SYDVKM. V trimming: 6 bases; J trimming: 0 bases; junction bases outside the gene matches: 14.

This clone is medium-sized (0.01 to 0.1%). The J gene is TRBJ2-7, the V gene TRBV11-3, with TRBD2 matching 10 bases. The CDR3 contains 15 residues. Germline V gene sequence: CDR1 SGHNT, CDR2 YENEEA. J was trimmed by 1 base and V by 4 bases; bases with no gene match: 4. CDR3 nucleotide sequence: TGTGCCAGCAGCTCTAGCGGGAGCCAATCCTACGAGCAGTACTTC. It specifies CASSSSGSQSYEQYF.

By sample share, this clone is medium-sized. The chain combines TRBV11-3 with TRBJ2-5; TRBD2 aligns across 7 bases. Germline values: CDR1 SGHNT, CDR2 YENEEA. This CDR3 spans 15 amino acids. V was clipped by 1 base and J by 1 base; unmatched bases: 3. The CDR3 bases are TGTGCCAGCAGCTTAGGGGGGAGGGCCCAAGAGACCCAGTACTTC. This sequence encodes CASSLGGRAQETQYF.

The sample holds one count of this clone. V is TRBV14 and J is TRBJ2-5, with 8 bases aligning to TRBD2. V was pared by 1 base and J by 6 bases, with 7 bases of the junction left unmatched. The CDR3 is 15 residues long. The germline V gene encodes CDR1 SGHDN and CDR2 FVKESK. The CDR3 nucleotides are TGTGCCAGCAGCCAAGCGAGCGGGAGACTAAAGACCCAGTACTTC. This encodes CASSQASGRLKTQYF. Full variable domain (remainder filled in from reference TRBV14 and TRBJ2-5): EAGVTQFPSHSVIEKGQTVTLRCDPISGHDNLYWYRRVMGKEIKFLLHFVKESKQDESGMPNNRFLAERTGGTYSTLKVQPAELEDSGVYFCASSQASGRLKTQYFGPGTRLLVL.

The gene calls are TRBV9 and TRBJ1-1; D remains unclear. V lost 0 bases and J lost 7, with 19 bases in between. CDR1 SGDLS and CDR2 YYNGEE come from the germline V gene. The CDR3 contains 16 residues. The CDR3 DNA is TGTGCCAGCAGCGTAGTCCCCACGGCCCTGGATGGTGAAGCTTTCTTT. The encoded protein is CASSVVPTALDGEAFF.

Only a few counts were recorded for this clone. Here the CDR3 reads CASSLYGTSGNEQFF. In nucleotides, the CDR3 is TGTGCCAGCAGTCTATATGGGACTAGCGGGAATGAGCAGTTCTTC. The gene calls are TRBV6-8 and TRBJ2-1; 12 bases are shared with TRBD2. The CDR3 extends over 15 amino acids. The V gene's germline CDR1 is MNHGY and CDR2 SAAAGT. Losses at the gene ends were 5 bases for V and 7 bases for J; bases not matched to a gene: 6.

The rearrangement uses TRBV29-1 and TRBJ2-7; D not resolved. Germline values: CDR1 SQVTM, CDR2 ANQGSEA. This CDR3 region has 13 residues. V lost 0 bases, J lost 0 bases, and 6 bases lay in between. As DNA, the CDR3 is TGCAGCGTTGAAGACCAGGACTCCTACGAGCAGTACTTC. Amino acid sequence: CSVEDQDSYEQYF.

This sequence joins TRBV15 and TRBJ1-4; 10 positions match TRBD1. This CDR3 comprises 15 residues. The V gene's germline CDR1 is LNHNV and CDR2 YYDKDF (reference sequence). Trimming at V came to 1 base and at J to 8 bases, leaving 4 bases not matched to a gene. The CDR3 spells CATSRVGTGAEKLFF. The DNA for the CDR3 is TGTGCCACCAGCAGAGTGGGGACAGGGGCCGAAAAACTGTTTTTT.

V usage is TRBV19 and J usage is TRBJ2-7, with 7 bases aligning to TRBD2. The trim removed 3 bases at V and 5 bases at J, leaving 7 bases unmatched. This CDR3 is 14 amino acids long. Germline assignment: CDR1 LNHDA and CDR2 SQIVND (reference sequence). The CDR3 DNA sequence: TGTGCCAGTAGTATGCGGCGGGAGCCCAACGAGCAGTACTTC. Its translation: CASSMRREPNEQYF.

A single count supports this clone. CDR3 in amino acids: CASTQTAGDSYEQYF. CDR3 in DNA: TGTGCCAGCACCCAGACAGCGGGGGACTCCTACGAGCAGTACTTC. The chain couples TRBV28 to TRBJ2-7, with 8 bases matching TRBD2. CDR3 length equals 15 residues. The germline V gene has CDR1 MDHEN and CDR2 SYDVKM. Germline trimming cut 7 bases from V and 0 bases from J; bases unmatched to any gene: 8.

The rearrangement uses TRBV6-8 and TRBJ2-4; D possibly corresponds to TRBD1 (6 bases). Deletions cut 5 bases from V and 13 bases from J, with 15 bases between. The CDR3 extends over 12 amino acids. CDR1 MNHGY and CDR2 SAAAGT come from the germline V gene. The CDR3 bases are TGTGCCAGCAGTGATCCCCAGGGGACGCAGTACTTC. Translation: CASSDPQGTQYF.

This clone was picked up a small number of times. CDR3 sequence: CASSLFGTGNSNQPQHF. CDR3 nucleotides: TGTGCCAGCAGTTTATTCGGGACGGGCAATAGCAATCAGCCCCAGCATTTT. J is TRBJ1-5 and V is TRBV28, with D possibly being TRBD1 (5 bases). V dropped 1 base and J dropped 0 bases, with 13 bases sitting between them. The CDR3 totals 17 residues. Looked up from germline, CDR1 is MDHEN and CDR2 is SYDVKM.

There are a few counts of this clone. The gene calls are TRBV6-8 and TRBJ2-5, with D hard to call. This CDR3 is 14 amino acids long. V lost 5 bases and J lost 5, with 15 bases in between. Germline V gives CDR1 MNHGY, CDR2 SAAAGT. For the CDR3, the DNA is TGTGCCAGCAGTGTCGGGTCCTCTGGGGAGACCCAGTACTTC. It codes for CASSVGSSGETQYF.

This chain links TRBV19 with TRBJ2-5, with TRBD1 matching 9 bases. The CDR3 is 14 amino acids. Per the germline V gene, CDR1 is LNHDA and CDR2 is SQIVND (reference sequence). V lost 7 bases to trimming and J lost 4 bases; unmatched junction nucleotides: 7. CDR3 protein: CASNSGQGIETQYF. CDR3 in DNA: TGTGCCAGTAATTCGGGACAGGGAATAGAGACCCAGTACTTC.

Relative to its sample, this clone is medium-sized. V and J are TRBV6-8 and TRBJ1-1; a weak D match, TRBD1 (5 bases). V lost 5 bases and J lost 1, with 11 bases in between. Germline V lookup: CDR1 MNHGY, CDR2 SAAAGT. CDR3 length: 14 amino acids. The CDR3, as DNA: TGTGCCAGCAGTGGGGACGGTTGGAACACTGAAGCTTTCTTT. As protein: CASSGDGWNTEAFF.

This chain links TRBV9 with TRBJ1-2; no clear D gene. Per the germline V gene, CDR1 is SGDLS and CDR2 is YYNGEE. V gave up 5 bases and J gave up 3 bases, with 14 bases separating them. The CDR3 is 14 residues long. In DNA form, the CDR3 reads TGTGCCAGCAGTGAATACCCGATGGACTATGGCTACACCTTC. Its protein is CASSEYPMDYGYTF.

This chain uses TRBV11-3 with TRBJ2-1, with D perhaps matching TRBD2 (6 bases). V was pared by 5 bases and J by 4 bases, with 24 bases between. CDR3 length equals 18 residues. Per the germline V gene, CDR1 is SGHNT and CDR2 is YENEEA. DNA for the CDR3: TGTGCCAGCAGCCCGAAGGGAGGCGGGAAGGGGAATTACAATGAGCAGTTCTTC. It encodes CASSPKGGGKGNYNEQFF.

CDR3 bases: TGTGCCAGCAGGCCCGGGACAGCGTATGGCTACACCTTC. Amino acids: CASRPGTAYGYTF. This chain joins TRBV28 and TRBJ1-2, with 7 bases lining up with TRBD1. CDR3 length: 13 residues. The germline gives CDR1 MDHEN, CDR2 SYDVKM. V lost 6 bases, J lost 5 bases, and 6 bases stayed unmatched.

The DNA for the CDR3 is TGTGCCAGCAGGGAGGGACTAGCGGGTCCCACAGATACGCAGTATTTT. Amino acids: CASREGLAGPTDTQYF. This chain joins TRBV28 and TRBJ2-3, with 12 bases identical to TRBD2. The CDR3 loop spans 16 amino acids. With 6 bases clipped from V and 2 bases from J, the junction kept 6 bases outside the gene matches. Germline values: CDR1 MDHEN, CDR2 SYDVKM.

The CDR3 bases are TGTGCCAGCAGTTTACTGTCCTACGAGCAGTACTTC. Translating it yields CASSLLSYEQYF. The chain carries TRBV28 and TRBJ2-7; D gene uncertain. V was trimmed by 2 bases and J by 1 base, leaving 3 bases between them. The germline V gene has CDR1 MDHEN and CDR2 SYDVKM. This CDR3 is built from 12 residues.

This clone showed up just a few times. A base was left unread or ambiguous, and X is written for its residue. This chain connects TRBV14 to TRBJ2-1; D might be TRBD1 or TRBD2, each matching 6 bases. The CDR3 sequence is 13 residues long. Trimming took off 8 bases at V and 5 bases at J, with 13 bases between the two ends. Germline V gene data show CDR1 as SGHDN and CDR2 as FVKESK. DNA of the CDR3: TGTGCCAGCGGCRGGGGGGCGAACAATGAGCAGTTCTTC. Its protein is CASGXGANNEQFF.

V is TRBV5-1 and J is TRBJ2-2, with D tentatively TRBD1 (6 bases). This CDR3 is 15 amino acids long. The V gene lost 0 bases and the J gene lost 3 bases, with 9 bases spanning the gap. The V gene's germline CDR1 is SGHRS and CDR2 YFSETQ. The CDR3 reads CASSLVGADTGELFF. The CDR3 DNA reads TGCGCCAGCAGCTTGGTGGGGGCGGACACCGGGGAGCTGTTTTTT.

The V and J genes are TRBV30 and TRBJ2-5, with TRBD1 matching 7 bases. Germline V lookup: CDR1 GTSNPN, CDR2 SVGIG (reference sequence). The CDR3 contains 14 residues. Trimming took 4 bases from V and 2 from J; bases not matched to a gene: 7. The DNA of the CDR3 is TGTGCCTGGACCAGACAGGGTTTACAAGAGACCCAGTACTTC. Its translation: CAWTRQGLQETQYF.

The chain uses TRBV28 and TRBJ2-7; no firm D call. Germline V gene sequence: CDR1 MDHEN, CDR2 SYDVKM. V lost 8 bases to trimming and J lost 1 base, with 27 bases between them. The CDR3 is 18 amino acids. This chain's CDR3 is CASLSNPNTRRNSYEQYF. For the CDR3, the DNA is TGTGCCAGCTTATCTAACCCGAACACAAGGCGAAATTCCTACGAGCAGTACTTC.

J is TRBJ1-1 and V is TRBV6-8; no definite D call. Trimming stripped 5 bases from V and 1 base from J, with 8 bases between. The CDR3 loop spans 13 amino acids. Germline CDR1 is MNHGY and CDR2 is SAAAGT. The DNA for the CDR3 is TGTGCCAGCAGTGCTTCCGCGAACACTGAAGCTTTCTTT. Translating gives CASSASANTEAFF.

The rearrangement uses TRBV30 and TRBJ2-1, with unresolved D. Germline assignment: CDR1 GTSNPN and CDR2 SVGIG (reference sequence). The V end was cut by 7 bases, the J end by 0 bases, with 13 bases between. The CDR3 length is 14 residues. In DNA, the CDR3 is TGTGCCTCGGAAATGCCTGACTCCTACAATGAGCAGTTCTTC. As protein: CASEMPDSYNEQFF.

V is TRBV11-3 and J is TRBJ1-5; D is possibly TRBD1 (5 bases). Germline V gene sequence: CDR1 SGHNT, CDR2 YENEEA. This CDR3 has 14 amino acids. With 4 bases removed from V and 2 bases from J, the gap between germline ends came to 9 bases. CDR3 region: CASSWEGGNQPQHF. CDR3 DNA sequence: TGTGCCAGCAGCTGGGAAGGGGGCAATCAGCCCCAGCATTTT.

The rearrangement uses TRBV5-8 and TRBJ2-7; TRBD2 might be the D (6 bases). The V and J ends lost 2 bases and 5 bases respectively, with 11 bases between them. CDR1 is SGHTS, CDR2 YDEGEE, per germline. The CDR3 length is 13 residues. The CDR3 region is CASSFPSDDEQYF. CDR3 bases: TGTGCCAGCAGCTTCCCTAGCGACGACGAGCAGTACTTC.

In this sample, this clone turned up a few times. This sequence joins TRBV11-3 and TRBJ1-4; D not resolved. Germline V gives CDR1 SGHNT, CDR2 YENEEA. The V end lost 6 bases, the J end lost 0 bases, and 11 bases lay between the germline ends. This CDR3 has 15 amino acids. This CDR3 is CASSSAGATNEKLFF. The CDR3 DNA reads as TGTGCCAGCAGTTCTGCAGGAGCAACTAATGAAAAACTGTTTTTT.